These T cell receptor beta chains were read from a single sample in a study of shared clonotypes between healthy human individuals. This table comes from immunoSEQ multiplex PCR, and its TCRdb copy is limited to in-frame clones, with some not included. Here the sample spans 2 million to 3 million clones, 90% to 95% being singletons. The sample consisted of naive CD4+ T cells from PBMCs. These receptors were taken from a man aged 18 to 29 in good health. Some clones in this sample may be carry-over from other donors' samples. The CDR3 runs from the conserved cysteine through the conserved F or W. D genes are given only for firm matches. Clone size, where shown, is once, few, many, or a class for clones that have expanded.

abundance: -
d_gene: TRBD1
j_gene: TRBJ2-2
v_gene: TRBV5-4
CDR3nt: TGTGCCAGCAGCTTGCTTGGGACAGCGAACACCGGGGAGCTGTTTTTT
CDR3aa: CASSLLGTANTGELFF

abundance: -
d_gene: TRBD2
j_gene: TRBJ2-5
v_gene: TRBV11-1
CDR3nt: TGTGCCAGCAGCTTATTTTCGGGAGGGCCATCTAATCGGGAGACCCAGTACTTC
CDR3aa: CASSLFSGGPSNRETQYF

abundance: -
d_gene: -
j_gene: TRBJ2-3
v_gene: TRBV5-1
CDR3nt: TGCGCCAGCAATTCCGGGCAACCCACAGATACGCAGTATTTT
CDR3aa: CASNSGQPTDTQYF

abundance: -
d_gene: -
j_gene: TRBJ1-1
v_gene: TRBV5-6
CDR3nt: TGTGCCAGCAGCTTGGCCGACAGGATTTTGAACACTGAAGCTTTCTTT
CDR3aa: CASSLADRILNTEAFF

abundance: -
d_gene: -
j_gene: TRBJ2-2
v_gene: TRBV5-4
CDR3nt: TGTGCCAGCAGCTCCACCTCGGCGTTAGCCGGGGAGCTGTTTTTT
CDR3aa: CASSSTSALAGELFF

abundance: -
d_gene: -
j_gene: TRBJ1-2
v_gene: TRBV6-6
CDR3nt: TGTGCCAGCAGTTACTGGCAGCAGGCTAACTATGGCTACACCTTC
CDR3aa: CASSYWQQANYGYTF

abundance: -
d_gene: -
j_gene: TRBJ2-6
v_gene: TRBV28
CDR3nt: TGTGCCAGCAGTTCGGACCCTAGACTCGTCCTGACTTTC
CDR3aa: CASSSDPRLVLTF

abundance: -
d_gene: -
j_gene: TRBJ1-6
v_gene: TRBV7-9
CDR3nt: TGTGCCAGCAGCCCCCCGGGCAGCTCCTATAATTCACCCCTCCACTTT
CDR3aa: CASSPPGSSYNSPLHF

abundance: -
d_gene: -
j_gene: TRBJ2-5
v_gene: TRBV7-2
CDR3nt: TGTGCCAGCAGCCAGATAGGTTGGACGGAGACCCAGTACTTC
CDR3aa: CASSQIGWTETQYF

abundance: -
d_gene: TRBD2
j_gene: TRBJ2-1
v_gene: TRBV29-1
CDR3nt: TGCAGCGTTGCCGGACTAGCGGGGGACCTCAATGAGCAGTTCTTC
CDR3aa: CSVAGLAGDLNEQFF

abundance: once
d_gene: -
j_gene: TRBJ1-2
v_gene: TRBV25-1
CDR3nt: TGTGCCAGCAGTGAATTAGGGGCAGGGCTAGATGGCTACACCTTC
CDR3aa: CASSELGAGLDGYTF

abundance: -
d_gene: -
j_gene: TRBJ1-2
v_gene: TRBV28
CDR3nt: TGTGCCAGCAGTTCACAGGGTATCGGCTACACCTTC
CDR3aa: CASSSQGIGYTF

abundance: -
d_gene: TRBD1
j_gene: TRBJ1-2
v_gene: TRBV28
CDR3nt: TGTGCCAGCAGTTTGCAAGCCCAGGGGGCGCGGGGCTACACCTTC
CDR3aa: CASSLQAQGARGYTF

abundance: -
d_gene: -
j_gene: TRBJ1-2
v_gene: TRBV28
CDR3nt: TGTGCCAGCACCATTGGGGGGCCGCCTTATGGCTACACCTTC
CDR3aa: CASTIGGPPYGYTF

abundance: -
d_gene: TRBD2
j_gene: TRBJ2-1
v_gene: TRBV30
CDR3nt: TGTGCCTGGAGGAAACTAGCGGGGACCTACAATGAGCAGTTCTTC
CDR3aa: CAWRKLAGTYNEQFF

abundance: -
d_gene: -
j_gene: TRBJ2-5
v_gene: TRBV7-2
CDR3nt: TGTGCCAGCAGCTTAGGCGGGGTCCAAGAGACCCAGTACTTC
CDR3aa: CASSLGGVQETQYF

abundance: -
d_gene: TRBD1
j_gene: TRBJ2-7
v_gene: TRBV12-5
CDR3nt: TGTGCTAGTGGCCGGGACAGCAACTACGAGCAGTACTTC
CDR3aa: CASGRDSNYEQYF

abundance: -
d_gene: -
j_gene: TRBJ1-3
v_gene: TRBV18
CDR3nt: TGTGCCAGCTCACCACAGTCCGCCGCAGGTAACACCATATATTTT
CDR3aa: CASSPQSAAGNTIYF

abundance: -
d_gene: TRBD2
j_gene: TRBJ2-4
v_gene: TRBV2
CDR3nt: TGTGCCAGCAGTGGGACTAGCGGGGGGGCCAAAAACATTCAGTACTTC
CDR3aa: CASSGTSGGAKNIQYF

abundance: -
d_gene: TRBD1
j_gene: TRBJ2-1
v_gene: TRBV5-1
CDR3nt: TGCGCCAGCAGCTTGGGGCCAGGGACAGGAGGGAGGAATGAGCAGTTCTTC
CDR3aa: CASSLGPGTGGRNEQFF

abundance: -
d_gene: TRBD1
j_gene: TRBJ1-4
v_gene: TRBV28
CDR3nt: TGTGCCAGCAGTCCCGGTGGGACAGCTCGTGAAAAACTGTTTTTT
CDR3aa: CASSPGGTAREKLFF

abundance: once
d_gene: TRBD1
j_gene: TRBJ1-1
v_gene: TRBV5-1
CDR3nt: TGCGCCAGCAGCGCGGGGACAGGGGGTAACACTGAAGCTTTCTTT
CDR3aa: CASSAGTGGNTEAFF

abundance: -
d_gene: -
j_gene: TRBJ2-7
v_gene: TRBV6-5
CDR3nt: TGTGCCAGCAGCCGACGCGTGGGGTTGGTGGAGCAGTACTTC
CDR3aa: CASSRRVGLVEQYF

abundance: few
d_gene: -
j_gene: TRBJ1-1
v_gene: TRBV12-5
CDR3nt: TGTGCTAGTGGACGTAGCCCGAACACTGAAGCTTTCTTT
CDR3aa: CASGRSPNTEAFF

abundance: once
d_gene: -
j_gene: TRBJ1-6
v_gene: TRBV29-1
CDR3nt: TGCAGCGTTCGGGAGGGGCAGGCCTTCAATTCACCCCTCCACTTT
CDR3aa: CSVREGQAFNSPLHF

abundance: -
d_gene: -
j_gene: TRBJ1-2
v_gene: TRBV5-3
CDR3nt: TGTGCCACAGATGTGGCCTATGGCTACACCTTC
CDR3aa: CATDVAYGYTF

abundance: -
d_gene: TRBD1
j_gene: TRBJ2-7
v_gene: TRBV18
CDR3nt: TGTGCCAGCTCAAAGGACAGGGGCGGCGAGCAGTACTTC
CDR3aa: CASSKDRGGEQYF

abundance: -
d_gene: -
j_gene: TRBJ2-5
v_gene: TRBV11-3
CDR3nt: TGTGCCAGCAGCCCAAGAGTTGGGGGACAAGAGACCCAGTACTTC
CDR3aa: CASSPRVGGQETQYF

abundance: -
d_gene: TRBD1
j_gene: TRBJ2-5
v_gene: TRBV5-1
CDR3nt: TGCGCCAGCAGCCGCAGACAGGGAGAGACCCAGTACTTC
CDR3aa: CASSRRQGETQYF

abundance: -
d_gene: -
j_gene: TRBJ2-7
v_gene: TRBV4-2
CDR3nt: TGTGCCAGCAGCCAAGCCGGAGGAGAGAAGCGGGACGAGCAGTACTTC
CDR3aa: CASSQAGGEKRDEQYF

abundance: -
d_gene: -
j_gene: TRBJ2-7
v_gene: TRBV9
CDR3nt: TGTGCCAGCAGCGTTGGGCCAGGTGCTTCCTACGAGCAGTACTTC
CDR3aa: CASSVGPGASYEQYF

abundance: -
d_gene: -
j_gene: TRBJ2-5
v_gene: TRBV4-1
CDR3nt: TGCGCCAGCAGCCAAGTTGGGTTAGCGCAAGAGACCCAGTACTTC
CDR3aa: CASSQVGLAQETQYF